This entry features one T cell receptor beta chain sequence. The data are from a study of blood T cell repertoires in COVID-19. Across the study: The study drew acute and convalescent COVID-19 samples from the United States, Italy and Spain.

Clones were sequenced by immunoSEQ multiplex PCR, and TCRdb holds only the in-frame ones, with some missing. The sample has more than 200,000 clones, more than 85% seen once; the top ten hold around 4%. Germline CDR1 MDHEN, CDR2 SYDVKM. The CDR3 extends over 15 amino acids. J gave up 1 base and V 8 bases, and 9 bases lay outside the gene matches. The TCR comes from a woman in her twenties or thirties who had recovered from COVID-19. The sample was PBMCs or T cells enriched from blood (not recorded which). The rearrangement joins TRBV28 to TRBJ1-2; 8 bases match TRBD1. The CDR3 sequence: CASLPGGVFNYGYTF. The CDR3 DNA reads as TGTGCCAGCTTGCCAGGGGGCGTCTTTAACTATGGCTACACCTTC.